The 30 T cell receptor beta chains below come from one sample, sequenced in a study of tumor-infiltrating lymphocytes in primary liver carcinoma. DNA and RNA were both co-extracted from approximately 20-30 mg of bulk tissue that had not been sorted. The investigators made TCR beta cDNA from roughly 0.55 ug total RNA, using a constant-region primer. Libraries covering TCR beta were generated through three nested multiplex PCR rounds (using a slightly modified ARM-PCR). Primers for the first two PCR rounds were TRBV1-TRBV30 forward primers and a C-beta reverse primer (roughly 10 cycles per round). A single record per CDR3 protein comes from TCRdb applying MiXCR to the multiplex PCR reads. The repertoire holds more than 100,000 distinct CDR3 sequences, with under 70% as singletons. The sequenced material came from tumor-adjacent normal liver tissue. The receptors were gathered from a woman aged 55-69 years with primary liver carcinoma and hepatitis B virus infection.

Regarding this clonotype: A much larger clone sits a single nucleotide away, making a read error possible. The V gene is TRBV30, the J gene TRBJ1-2; D not certain. Germline lookup yields CDR1 GTSNPN and CDR2 SVGIG (reference sequence). This CDR3 has 13 amino acids. V was cut by 3 bases and J by 2 bases, with 10 bases left in between. The CDR3 spells CAWSRKGNYGYTF. The CDR3 nucleotides are TGTGCCTGGAGCCGCAAGGGAAACTATGGCTACACCTTC.

Comments on this clonotype: A much larger clone differs by one base, so this may be a read error. V is TRBV7-8 and J is TRBJ2-7, with D possibly called TRBD1 or TRBD2 (5 bases each). CDR1 is SGHVS and CDR2 is FQNEAQ in the germline V gene. This CDR3 is built from 15 residues. The CDR3 DNA reads as TGTGCCAGCAGCTTACGGGACCCAGGGCCCTACGAGCTGTACTTC. It is translated as CASSLRDPGPYELYF.

CDR3 amino acids: CASGRRGGELFF. CDR3 in DNA: TGTGCCAGCGGGAGACGGGGCGGGGAGCTGTTTTTT. This chain links TRBV28 with TRBJ2-2, with TRBD2 as a possible D gene (5 bases). The CDR3 is 12 residues long. CDR1 is MDHEN, CDR2 SYDVKM, per germline. Trimming pared 8 bases from V and 7 bases from J, leaving 11 bases between.

This clonotype was seen only a few times. The rearrangement uses TRBV28 and TRBJ2-3; 16 bases align to TRBD2. The V segment lost 5 bases and the J segment 0 bases; nucleotides outside the gene matches: 5. The CDR3 is 18 residues long. Germline lookup yields CDR1 MDHEN and CDR2 SYDVKM. The CDR3 reads CASSPPGLAGGSTDTQYF. Here the CDR3 DNA reads TGTGCCAGCAGTCCCCCGGGACTAGCGGGAGGGAGCACAGATACGCAGTATTTT.

Points on this clonotype: The CDR3 does not close with the conserved phenylalanine or tryptophan, likely indicating a read error. The chain is built from TRBV6-5 and TRBJ2-1; tentatively, D is TRBD2 (5 bases). V lost 9 bases, J lost 3 bases, and 24 bases lay in between. CDR3 length equals 17 residues. From germline, CDR1 is MNHEY and CDR2 SVGAGI. The CDR3 nucleotides read TGTGCCAGTGGGCCCCGGGTTCGAGCGGATCGCTACAATGAGCAGTTCTCC. Residues: CASGPRVRADRYNEQFS.

Many counts were recorded for this clonotype. The chain couples TRBV12-3 or TRBV12-4 to TRBJ1-1; D unclear. The CDR3 runs 12 residues. Trimming pared 1 base from V and 6 bases from J, leaving 6 bases between. The CDR3 spells CASSLVRAEAFF. CDR3 nucleotide sequence: TGTGCCAGCAGTTTAGTGAGGGCTGAAGCTTTCTTT.

This clonotype was recorded at least ten times. A read error may account for a junction end that differs from germline. The gene calls are TRBV6-1 and TRBJ2-7; D remains unclear. CDR3 length: 14 residues. Germline lookup yields CDR1 MNHNS and CDR2 SASEGT. The CDR3: CAGSELTRNYEQYF. The CDR3 bases are TGTGCCGGCAGTGAACTCACCCGCAACTACGAGCAGTACTTC.

This clonotype was observed many times. This chain connects TRBV28 to TRBJ2-7, with a weak D call TRBD1 (6 bases). V lost 3 bases, J lost 3 bases, and 12 bases lay in between. Germline-derived CDR1 and CDR2 are MDHEN and SYDVKM. The CDR3 sequence is 14 residues long. CDR3 sequence (DNA): TGTGCCAGCAGTTTCAGGGGCCCATACTACGAGCAGTACTTC. Translated: CASSFRGPYYEQYF.

A remark on this clonotype: Its ends do not fully match the called genes, so a read error is possible. V and J are TRBV11-2 and TRBJ1-1; possibly TRBD1 for D (5 bases). The germline V gene has CDR1 SGHAT and CDR2 FQNNGV. The CDR3 has 16 residues. Here the CDR3 reads CANSSLTGDWNTEAFF. CDR3 in DNA: TGTGCCAACAGCTCCTTAACGGGGGATTGGAACACCGAAGCTTTCTTT.

The J gene is TRBJ1-4, the V gene TRBV6-1; possibly TRBD1 for D (6 bases). The length of the CDR3 is 14 residues. From germline, CDR1 is MNHNS and CDR2 SASEGT. In DNA, the CDR3 is TGTACCAACAGTGGAGGGGGGGCCGATGAAAAACTGTTTTTT. Residues: CTNSGGGADEKLFF.

This clonotype was found a few times. A single base separates this from a much larger clone, so it may be a read error. V usage is TRBV12-3 or TRBV12-4 and J usage is TRBJ2-2; 7 bases match TRBD1. The CDR3 contains 14 residues. After removal of 5 bases from V and 6 bases from J, the junction contained 6 bases not matched to a gene. This CDR3 is CASSPTGDAGELFF. For the CDR3, the DNA is TGTGCCAGCAGTCCAACAGGGGACGCCGGGGAGCTGTTTTTT.

This clonotype has at least ten counts. The chain joins TRBV12-3 or TRBV12-4 to TRBJ2-7; D remains unclear. The CDR3 totals 11 residues. V dropped 8 bases and J dropped 5 bases, with 10 bases sitting between them. CDR3 in DNA: TGTGCCAGCCGTAGGTTCGACGAGCAGTACTTC. Protein: CASRRFDEQYF.

This clonotype was counted a few times. The chain recombines TRBV11-1 with TRBJ2-7; D could derive from TRBD1 or TRBD2 (6 bases each). V lost 7 bases, J lost 3 bases, and 16 bases lay in between. Germline V gene lookup returns CDR1 SGHAT and CDR2 FQDESV (reference sequence). There are 14 residues in the CDR3. The chain's CDR3 is CASNLRGAVYEQYF. The CDR3 DNA follows: TGTGCCAGCAACTTGAGGGGGGCTGTCTACGAGCAGTACTTC.

Turning to this clonotype: At one end, the junction sequence differs from germline, possibly due to a read error. The genes are TRBV11-2 and TRBJ2-1; maybe TRBD1 (5 bases). CDR3 length equals 15 residues. Per the germline V gene, CDR1 is SGHAT and CDR2 is FQNNGV. The CDR3 region has the DNA TGCGCCGGCAGCTTAGTTCCAGGGACCTACAATGAGCAGTTCTTC. This translates into CAGSLVPGTYNEQFF. Full variable domain (rest looked up from reference TRBV11-2 and TRBJ2-1): EAGVAQSPRYKIIEKRQSVAFWCNPISGHATLYWYQQILGQGPKLLIQFQNNGVVDDSQLPKDRFSAERLKGVDSTLKIQPAKLEDSAVYLCAGSLVPGTYNEQFFGPGTRLTVL.

As to this clonotype: Its ends do not fully match the called genes, so a read error is possible. V and J are TRBV14 and TRBJ2-7; D is perhaps TRBD2 (6 bases). CDR1 and CDR2 from the germline V gene are SGHDN and FVKESK. CDR3 size: 16 residues. CDR3 residues: CASRQDVKRALCEQYF. Written as DNA, the CDR3 is TGTGCCAGCAGACAAGACGTAAAGCGGGCCCTCTGCGAGCAGTACTTT.

The chain recombines TRBV15 with TRBJ2-5; D possibly uses TRBD1 or TRBD2 (6 bases each). The V end was cut by 3 bases, the J end by 4 bases, with 15 bases between. Per the germline V gene, CDR1 is LNHNV and CDR2 is YYDKDF (reference sequence). The CDR3 is 15 residues long. CDR3 DNA: TGTGCCACCAGCAGGGATCCCGGGGGCGCAGAGACCCAGTACTTC. Translating gives CATSRDPGGAETQYF.

There are many counts of this clonotype. The V and J genes are TRBV29-1 and TRBJ2-7, with D unclear. The germline V and J ends were trimmed by 7 bases and 0 bases, with 13 bases remaining between them. Germline-derived CDR1 and CDR2 are SQVTM and ANQGSEA. The CDR3 runs to 13 residues. CDR3 amino acids: CSARLDISYEQYF. The DNA of the CDR3 is TGCAGCGCCCGCTTGGATATCTCCTACGAGCAGTACTTC.

Notes on this clonotype: It is unclear where the CDR3 begins or ends on the DNA, so no DNA is shown, and the CDR3 is as TCRdb lists it. The V gene is TRBV29-1, the J gene TRBJ1-3; TRBD1 reflects the table's D call only, with no check against the DNA. The length of the CDR3 is 13 amino acids, counting both ends. Germline lookup yields CDR1 SQVTM and CDR2 ANQGSEA. The CDR3 region is CSVDVGGGNIMYF.

The V gene is TRBV11-2, the J gene TRBJ2-7; D remains unclear. V lost 2 bases and J lost 3, with 14 bases in between. This CDR3 has 15 amino acids. Per germline, CDR1 SGHAT and CDR2 FQNNGV. DNA of the CDR3: TGTGCCAGCAGCTTAAAGGTAAAGACGATCTACGAGCAGTACTTC. Its translation is CASSLKVKTIYEQYF.

A note on this clonotype: One end of the junction does not line up with germline, which may come from a read error. V is TRBV7-9 and J is TRBJ2-7; tentative D call: TRBD1 (7 bases). This CDR3 is 16 amino acids long. Germline V gene lookup returns CDR1 SEHNR and CDR2 FQNEAQ (reference sequence). Written as DNA, the CDR3 is TGTGCAAGCAGCCCCTGGGATCAGGGGGAGGACTACGAGCACTACTTC. This translates into CASSPWDQGEDYEHYF.

As for this clonotype: The junction departs from the called germline gene at one end, perhaps through a read error. This rearrangement joins TRBV6-5 to TRBJ2-7; the match to TRBD1 covers 11 bases. Germline CDR1 and CDR2: MNHEY and SVGAGI. The CDR3 is 15 residues long. The CDR3: CASSYRTGGSYKQCF. The CDR3 bases are TGTGCCAGCAGTTACCGGACAGGGGGCTCCTACAAGCAGTGCTTC.

For the CDR3, the DNA is TGCGCCGGGGAATGTGACACCGGGGAGCTGTTTTTT. It translates to CAGECDTGELFF. This chain joins TRBV4-1 and TRBJ2-2, with unresolved D. This CDR3 has 12 residues. Trimming shortened V by 11 bases and J by 3 bases, and 10 bases separated the two germline ends. The germline CDR1 and CDR2 sequences are MGHRA and YSYEKL.

This clonotype was seen a handful of times. At one boundary the junction diverges from the germline segment, which might be a read error. The rearrangement links TRBV11-1 to TRBJ2-7; D remains unclear. The CDR3 is 14 amino acids. Per the germline V gene, CDR1 is SGHAT and CDR2 is FQDESV (reference sequence). The CDR3 DNA is TGTACCAGCAGCTTTTACGGTAGCTCCTACGAGCAGCACTTC. Its translation is CTSSFYGSSYEQHF.

The J gene is TRBJ2-6, the V gene TRBV12-3 or TRBV12-4, with 7 bases fitting TRBD1. This CDR3 region has 17 residues. The CDR3 DNA reads as TGTGTCGGCAGTTTTGCTCCCCAGGGGGTTGGGGCCAACGTCCTGACTTTC. This translates into CVGSFAPQGVGANVLTF.

Concerning this clonotype: A much larger clonotype is one base distant, so this may be a read error. CDR3 bases: TGTGCCAGCAGCTTAGGAACCCAGCGAAGGGGGTACATTGAGCAGTTCTTC. Translated, it gives CASSLGTQRRGYIEQFF. The rearrangement uses TRBV7-9 and TRBJ2-1; D may be TRBD1 (6 bases). The CDR3 covers 17 residues. The germline CDR1 and CDR2 sequences are SEHNR and FQNEAQ (reference sequence).

This chain links TRBV6-5 with TRBJ2-1; weak D call: TRBD2 (5 bases). Germline CDR1 is MNHEY and CDR2 is SVGAGI. Trimming left V 10 bases short and J 0 bases short, with 22 bases between. The CDR3 length is 17 residues. In nucleotides, the CDR3 is TGTGCCAACGTTGGTAGTGGGAGAGGAAGCTCCTACAATGAGCAGTTCTTC. Protein: CANVGSGRGSSYNEQFF.

The chain combines TRBV11-2 with TRBJ2-3; D remains ambiguous. Trimming pared 1 base from V and 11 bases from J, leaving 13 bases between. Germline CDR1 SGHAT, CDR2 FQNNGV. This CDR3 is built from 13 residues. The CDR3 DNA reads TGTGCCAGCAGCTTAGTCTACCTTGGTATGCAGTATTTT. Translating gives CASSLVYLGMQYF.

A note on this clonotype: With a much larger clone just one base away, this may be a read error. The chain couples TRBV6-4 to TRBJ2-4; 7 positions match TRBD2. This CDR3 is 17 amino acids long. Germline CDR1 MRHNA, CDR2 SNTAGT. CDR3 region: CASKRPGAGLAKNIHYF. For the CDR3, the DNA is TGTGCCAGCAAAAGACCTGGAGCGGGGCTAGCCAAAAACATTCACTACTTC.

The V gene is TRBV6-5, the J gene TRBJ1-2, with a possible D match to TRBD1 (6 bases). The CDR3 is made up of 14 amino acids. Per the germline V gene, CDR1 is MNHEY and CDR2 is SVGAGI. V shed 7 bases and J shed 2 bases, with 14 bases lying between them. CDR3 bases: TGTGCCAGCAACGTACAGGGAGGCAACTATGGCTACACCTTC. Translating it yields CASNVQGGNYGYTF.

About this clonotype itself: A much larger clone lies a single base off, so this may be a read error. Given the absence of the conserved phenylalanine or tryptophan at the CDR3 end, a read error is likely. CDR3: CASSLAEETQYL. The CDR3 nucleotides read TGCGCCAGCAGCCTCGCGGAAGAGACCCAGTACCTC. The chain employs TRBV5-1 and TRBJ2-5; D unclear. The germline V and J ends were trimmed by 4 bases and 3 bases, with 7 bases remaining between them. The CDR3 consists of 12 residues. CDR1 and CDR2 from the germline V gene are SGHRS and YFSETQ.